These T cell receptor beta chains were read from a single sample in a study of blood T cell repertoires in COVID-19. Sequencing used immunoSEQ multiplex PCR; TCRdb keeps in-frame clones, though not all of them. The data show around 37,000 clones, with 70% to 90% seen just once and approximately 2% held by the top ten. The sample consisted of peripheral blood. The receptors were sampled from a human donor in a cohort sampled during active COVID-19. The CDR3 runs from the conserved cysteine through the conserved F or W. The D gene is left open where the match is weak. A clone size is listed for some rows: how often the clone was seen (once, few, many), or a class if it is expanded.

>-|-|TRBV10-2|TRBJ1-1
TGCGCCAGCAGGAGGTCGAACACTGAAGCTTTCTTT
CASRRSNTEAFF
>-|-|TRBV5-1|TRBJ2-5
TGCGCCAGCAGCCCTGGTGGGCAGCAAGAGACCCAGTACTTC
CASSPGGQQETQYF
>-|TRBD1|TRBV7-9|TRBJ2-1
TGTGCCAGCAGCTTAGCCGATCACAGGGGATACTACAATGAGCAGTTCTTC
CASSLADHRGYYNEQFF
>-|-|TRBV6-1|TRBJ2-7
TGTGCCAGCAGTGAACGGGAGGGGGCCCACGAGCAGTACTTC
CASSEREGAHEQYF
>few|-|TRBV7-9|TRBJ2-7
TGTGCCAGCAGCTTAGAAGCGGTGACCTCCTACGAGCAGTACTTC
CASSLEAVTSYEQYF
>-|TRBD1|TRBV6-5|TRBJ2-3
TGTGCCAGCAGTTACTCCCCCGACAGGGATCATACGCAGTATTTT
CASSYSPDRDHTQYF
>-|-|TRBV5-1|TRBJ2-4
TGCGCCAGCAGCGTAGGGGCACAGCGGGACATTCAGTACTTC
CASSVGAQRDIQYF
>-|-|TRBV5-1|TRBJ1-2
TGCGCCAGCAGCCGAACAAGGGGAGGTTCACGCTACACCTTC
CASSRTRGGSRYTF
>medium-sized|TRBD1|TRBV5-5|TRBJ1-6
TGTGCCAGCAGCTTGGGACAGGGGGCAGGGAATTCACCCCTCCACTTT
CASSLGQGAGNSPLHF
>-|TRBD1|TRBV10-1|TRBJ2-5
TGCGCCAGCAGTGAGTCGGGACAGGGAGAGACCCAGTACTTC
CASSESGQGETQYF
>-|-|TRBV6-5|TRBJ1-5
TGTGCCAGCAGTTACGGGTTGGAGCAGCCCCAGCATTTT
CASSYGLEQPQHF
>-|-|TRBV27|TRBJ2-1
TGTGCCAGCAGCCTCGCTAGCGCCAATGAGCAGTTCTTC
CASSLASANEQFF
>-|TRBD2|TRBV28|TRBJ2-1
TGTGCCAGCAGTTTATCGGCGGGGAGGGGAAATGAGCAGTTCTTC
CASSLSAGRGNEQFF
>-|-|TRBV7-9|TRBJ2-7
TGTGCCAGCAGCTTAGATGTGGGCGCAGGCCCCTACGAGCAGTACTTC
CASSLDVGAGPYEQYF
>-|-|TRBV6-5|TRBJ1-5
TGTGCCAGCACCGTTGAAAGACAGGCAAATCAGCCCCAGCATTTT
CASTVERQANQPQHF
>-|TRBD1|TRBV7-9|TRBJ1-2
TGTGCCAGCAGCTTTACCCGGGACAGGGTGAACTATGGCTACACCTTC
CASSFTRDRVNYGYTF
>-|-|TRBV21-1|TRBJ1-1
TGTGCCAGCAGCACGGACAGGGAGGACACTGAAGCTTTCTTT
CASSTDREDTEAFF
>-|TRBD1|TRBV11-2|TRBJ1-3
TGTGCCAGCAGCCGGGGGACAGGGGGCGCCTCCATATATTTT
CASSRGTGGASIYF
>-|-|TRBV19|TRBJ1-1
TGTGCCAGTAGTCCTCAGGCTTTCTTT
CASSPQAFF
>-|TRBD2|TRBV6-5|TRBJ2-7
TGTGCCAGCAGACTAACTAGCGGGGCCGCCTACGAGCAGTACTTC
CASRLTSGAAYEQYF
>once|TRBD2|TRBV19|TRBJ2-1
TGTGCCAGTAGTACCCCGGGACTAGGTTACAATGAGCAGTTCTTC
CASSTPGLGYNEQFF
>-|TRBD1|TRBV7-9|TRBJ1-4
TGTGCCAGCAGCCGAGGACAGGGTGAAAAACTGTTTTTT
CASSRGQGEKLFF
>-|TRBD2|TRBV5-5|TRBJ2-1
TGTGCCAGCAGCTTGTGGCTAGCGGGGGGGCCCTACAATGAGCAGTTCTTC
CASSLWLAGGPYNEQFF
>-|-|TRBV3-1/TRBV3-2|TRBJ1-5
TGTGCCAGCAGCCATTTTGGTCAGTCCCAGCATTTT
CASSHFGQSQHF
>-|-|TRBV15|TRBJ2-3
TGTGCCACCAGCAGAGATCTACGGACTCGAGCAGATACGCAGTATTTT
CATSRDLRTRADTQYF
>-|-|TRBV6-4|TRBJ1-2
TGTGCCAGCAGGGCACTAGACAACAGTGTTTATGGCTACACCTTC
CASRALDNSVYGYTF
>-|TRBD2|TRBV19|TRBJ2-2
TGTGCCAGTAGACCCGGGACTAGCGTCTTCGGCGGGGAGCTGTTTTTT
CASRPGTSVFGGELFF
>once|TRBD2|TRBV5-1|TRBJ2-5
TGCGCCAGCAGCCCGTCCGGGACTAGTAATTATGAGACCCAGTACTTC
CASSPSGTSNYETQYF
>-|-|TRBV28|TRBJ1-2
TGTGCCAGCAGTTTATCAAGGAGTAACTATGGCTACACCTTC
CASSLSRSNYGYTF
>-|TRBD1|TRBV19|TRBJ1-1
TGTGCCAGTAGAGACGCAGGGGGCTCGAACACTGAAGCTTTCTTT
CASRDAGGSNTEAFF
>-|-|TRBV6-5|TRBJ2-1
TGTGCCAGCACCCAAGAAACGAGACAAGGCGAGCAGTTCTTC
CASTQETRQGEQFF
>-|-|TRBV18|TRBJ2-1
TGTGCCAGCTCACCACCTAGGGGGGGCAACAATGAGCAGTTCTTC
CASSPPRGGNNEQFF
>-|-|TRBV12-3/TRBV12-4|TRBJ2-5
TGTGCCAGCAGTTTGAAGCCTCCAGAGACCCAGTACTTC
CASSLKPPETQYF
>-|TRBD2|TRBV4-2|TRBJ2-5
TGTGCCAGCAGCCCCCGTAGCGGGGAAAAAGAGACCCAGTACTTC
CASSPRSGEKETQYF
>-|TRBD1|TRBV18|TRBJ2-2
TGTGCCAGCTCACCTATCCAGGGGGCGAACACCGGGGAGCTGTTTTTT
CASSPIQGANTGELFF
>-|TRBD1|TRBV25-1|TRBJ2-7
TGTGCCAGCAGTGAATTTGGACAGGGCGACGAGCAGTACTTC
CASSEFGQGDEQYF
>-|TRBD1|TRBV6-5|TRBJ2-7
TGTGCCAGCAGTAGACAGGGCTACGAGCAGTACTTC
CASSRQGYEQYF
>-|TRBD2|TRBV19|TRBJ2-3
TGTGCCAGTACCCCACCCACGCCAGCGGGGGGAGCAGATACGCAGTATTTT
CASTPPTPAGGADTQYF
>-|-|TRBV18|TRBJ2-7
TGTGCCAGCTCACCACCGGCGGGCCTCTCCTACGAGCAGTACTTC
CASSPPAGLSYEQYF
>-|-|TRBV10-3|TRBJ2-1
TGTGCCATCAGTGCGCGGGGTCAAGATGAGCAGTTCTTC
CAISARGQDEQFF